These 9 T cell receptor beta chains were sequenced from one sample in a study of shared clonotypes between healthy human individuals (dated by TCRdb to 2020 to 2021). Library preparation was by the immunoSEQ multiplex PCR assay. The source is immuneACCESS, and TCRdb retained only in-frame sequences with V and J called. Part of the clones is not carried over; for the studies checked, unresolved V genes explain less than half of this, and the remainder is unexplained. The sample table shows 2.5 million or so clones, and roughly nine tenths are seen once. Roughly 0.13% of the sample is held by the ten biggest clonotypes. The sequenced sample consisted of naive CD4+ T cells sorted from blood. The meaning of the sample's cell subset or site label: CD45RA+ positively selected. These receptors all come from a man aged 18 to 35 in good health.

V gene TRBV13 combines with J gene TRBJ1-3; perhaps TRBD1 as D (5 bases). Between the trimmed V and J ends, which lost 3 bases and 4 bases, there was a span of 13 bases. The CDR3 runs 15 residues. Germline values: CDR1 PRHDT, CDR2 FYEKMQ (reference sequence). In DNA form, the CDR3 reads TGTGCCAGCAGCTTTTCGGGACGGGGGGGAAACACCATATATTTT. Protein product: CASSFSGRGGNTIYF.

The V and J genes are TRBV19 and TRBJ1-2, with a tentative D call TRBD1 (5 bases). V was clipped by 6 bases and J by 8 bases, with 13 bases between them. The CDR3 covers 12 residues. Germline loops: CDR1 LNHDA, CDR2 SQIVND (reference sequence). CDR3 DNA sequence: TGTGCCAGTAGCCGGGGGTCTATGGGCTACACCTTC. Its protein product is CASSRGSMGYTF. The entire variable domain, with the rest obtained from reference TRBV19 and TRBJ1-2, is as follows: DGGITQSPKYLFRKEGQNVTLSCEQNLNHDAMYWYRQDPGQGLRLIYYSQIVNDFQKGDIAEGYSVSREKKESFPLTVTSAQKNPTAFYLCASSRGSMGYTFGSGTRLTVV.

V usage is TRBV6-8 and J usage is TRBJ1-4; possibly TRBD1 for D (5 bases). Trimming left V 8 bases short and J 2 bases short, with 27 bases between. CDR1 MNHGY and CDR2 SAAAGT come from the germline V gene. The CDR3 spans 19 residues. The CDR3 loop is CASRQREGPLRGTNEKLFF. The CDR3, as DNA: TGTGCCAGCCGACAGAGGGAAGGTCCTTTAAGGGGCACTAATGAAAAACTGTTTTTT.

The genes are TRBV5-1 and TRBJ2-4; TRBD1 might be the D (6 bases). V dropped 3 bases and J dropped 7 bases, with 20 bases sitting between them. The germline CDR1 and CDR2 sequences are SGHRS and YFSETQ. The CDR3 sequence is 16 residues long. CDR3 sequence (DNA): TGCGCCAGCAGCTGGACATCGACAGGCGGTAATAACATTCAGTACTTC. It specifies CASSWTSTGGNNIQYF.

This clone has a single count. V usage is TRBV19 and J usage is TRBJ1-2, with D possibly being TRBD1 (5 bases). V lost 3 bases and J 1 base, leaving 18 bases between the germline ends. This CDR3 comprises 17 residues. Germline CDR1 LNHDA, CDR2 SQIVND (reference sequence). The CDR3 nucleotides read TGTGCCAGTAGTATTGCTACAGGAAAGAGCTTTAACTATGGCTACACCTTC. Translating gives CASSIATGKSFNYGYTF. Together with reference TRBV19 and TRBJ1-2, the CDR3 gives the full variable domain: DGGITQSPKYLFRKEGQNVTLSCEQNLNHDAMYWYRQDPGQGLRLIYYSQIVNDFQKGDIAEGYSVSREKKESFPLTVTSAQKNPTAFYLCASSIATGKSFNYGYTFGSGTRLTVV.

This chain connects TRBV5-4 to TRBJ2-1, with 14 bases fitting TRBD2. Looked up from germline, CDR1 is SGHNT and CDR2 is YYREEE (reference sequence). J lost 8 bases, V lost 2 bases, and 9 bases had no gene match. This CDR3 region has 17 residues. CDR3 residues: CASSFRLAGGPGDEQFF. CDR3 bases: TGTGCCAGCAGCTTTAGACTAGCGGGGGGGCCGGGTGATGAGCAGTTCTTC.

The count of this clone is one. Other DNA sequences of this sample code for an identical CDR3. The rearrangement uses TRBV5-4 and TRBJ1-2; D is uncertain. Germline V gene data show CDR1 as SGHNT and CDR2 as YYREEE (reference sequence). There are 13 residues in the CDR3. The ends were cut back, 0 bases at V and 2 bases at J, with 5 bases in the middle. The DNA for the CDR3 is TGTGCCAGCAGCTTGGTGGCGAACTATGGCTACACCTTC. It translates to CASSLVANYGYTF.

This sequence joins TRBV5-1 and TRBJ2-5, with TRBD1 identical over 7 bases. CDR1 SGHRS and CDR2 YFSETQ come from the germline V gene. This CDR3 is built from 15 residues. V lost 1 base, J lost 4 bases, and 7 bases stayed unmatched. The CDR3 nucleotides read TGCGCCAGCAGCTTGTTAGGGGGCGCGGGAGAGACCCAGTACTTC. Its protein is CASSLLGGAGETQYF.

V and J are TRBV2 and TRBJ1-4; D may be TRBD1 (6 bases). With 8 bases removed from V and 8 bases from J, the gap between germline ends came to 18 bases. This CDR3 spans 14 amino acids. Per the germline V gene, CDR1 is SNHLY and CDR2 is FYNNEI. The CDR3 sequence: CASDGGPQREKLFF. The CDR3 nucleotides are TGTGCCAGCGACGGGGGCCCCCAAAGGGAAAAACTGTTTTTT.